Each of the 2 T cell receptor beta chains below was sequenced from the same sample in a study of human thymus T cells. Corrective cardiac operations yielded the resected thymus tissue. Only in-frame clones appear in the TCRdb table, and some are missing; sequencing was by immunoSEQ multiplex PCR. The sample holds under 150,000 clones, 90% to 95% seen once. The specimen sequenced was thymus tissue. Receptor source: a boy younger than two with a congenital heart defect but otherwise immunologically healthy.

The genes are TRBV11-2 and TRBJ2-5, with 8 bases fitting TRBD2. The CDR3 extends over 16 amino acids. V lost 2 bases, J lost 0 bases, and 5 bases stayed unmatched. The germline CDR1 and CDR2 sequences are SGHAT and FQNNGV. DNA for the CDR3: TGTGCCAGCAGCTTAACCCGACTAGCGTACCAAGAGACCCAGTACTTC. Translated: CASSLTRLAYQETQYF. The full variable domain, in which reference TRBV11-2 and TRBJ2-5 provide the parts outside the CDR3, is EAGVAQSPRYKIIEKRQSVAFWCNPISGHATLYWYQQILGQGPKLLIQFQNNGVVDDSQLPKDRFSAERLKGVDSTLKIQPAKLEDSAVYLCASSLTRLAYQETQYFGPGTRLLVL.

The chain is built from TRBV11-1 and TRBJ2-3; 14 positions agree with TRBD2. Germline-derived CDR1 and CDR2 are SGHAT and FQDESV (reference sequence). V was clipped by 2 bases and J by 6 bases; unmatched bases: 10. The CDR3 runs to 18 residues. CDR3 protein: CASSLLKGLAGVVDTQYF. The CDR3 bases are TGTGCCAGCAGCTTATTAAAGGGACTAGCGGGGGTCGTCGATACGCAGTATTTT.